The clone carrying this T cell receptor (beta chain) was recorded many times. Its target is unknown. Sequencing was done on patients that had shown CD8+CD57+ cell expansion by flow cytometry. At blood sampling, none of the patients had yet received therapy. This sample is part of a study of CD8+CD57+ T cells in acquired aplastic anemia. Study-wide background: The study obtained an average of around 3.4 ug of DNA from sorted CD4+ and CD8+ cells.

Genomic DNA was employed as the template in profiling TCR beta VDJ and CDR3. TCRdb reprocessed the reads via MiXCR and lists one record per CDR3 protein. The sample has 250,000 to 300,000 distinct CDR3 sequences, 45% to 65% seen once. Notes on the study in general: Patients and controls shared under 35 CD8+ CDR3 sequences, which appeared highly expressed in patients and within their immunodominant clones.

What was sequenced was sorted CD4+, CD8+, or CD8+CD57+ T cells (not recorded which) from PBMCs. This clonotype was sampled from a human donor with aplastic anemia.

The CDR3, as DNA: TGTGCCAGCAGCTTGGAAGCCACCGGGGAGCTGTTTTTT. This sequence encodes CASSLEATGELFF. The chain combines TRBV5-8 with TRBJ2-2, with D hard to call. Germline V gene data show CDR1 as SGHTS and CDR2 as YDEGEE. Trimming removed 0 bases from V and 4 bases from J, with 4 bases in between. The CDR3 covers 13 residues.